This TCR beta chain appears in the sequencing data of a study of monozygotic twins with inflammatory bowel disease. Germline V gene sequence: CDR1 SGHTA, CDR2 FQGNSA. CDR3 length equals 12 residues. Concerning this clonotype: No antigen is known for it.

General study findings and limits: Heterogeneous immunosuppressive treatment regimens may have introduced variability into patient repertoires. The inverse Simpson measure of TCRbeta diversity was lower in IBD patients than in healthy co-twins.

No DNA is given; TCRdb re-called the 5' RACE reads and lists each CDR3 protein once. The sample totals 440,000 or so distinct CDR3 sequences. J is TRBJ2-3 and V is TRBV7-2. This clonotype was obtained from a human donor with ulcerative colitis or Crohn's disease, or a healthy co-twin of an affected twin (not recorded which). The sample was blood. The CDR3 here is CASSTDGKTQYF.